The clone carrying this T cell receptor (beta chain) was picked up many times. Its antigen is not known. TCR beta CDR3 regions were amplified from RNA. HTBI primers were employed in a first-round RT-PCR of the TCR CDR3. TCRdb redid the calling of the multiplex PCR reads with MiXCR, one entry per CDR3 protein. The sample comprises around 380,000 distinct CDR3 sequences, roughly 14% of which are singletons, and roughly 20% rests with the top ten. The sample belongs to a study of T cells in Graves' hyperthyroidism and ophthalmopathy. Study conclusions and caveats: Most thyroid-expanded clonotypes above 0.001 were also found in blood.

After removal of 6 bases from V and 5 bases from J, the junction contained 10 bases not matched to a gene. Germline V gene lookup returns CDR1 SEHNR and CDR2 FQNEAQ (reference sequence). The CDR3 runs 15 residues. Sequencing used blood. The rearrangement uses TRBV7-9 and TRBJ2-1, with 7 bases matching TRBD2. The clonotype was recovered from a man aged 30 to 45 with Graves' hyperthyroidism that later progressed to Graves' ophthalmopathy. The CDR3 region is CASRPSGDIDNEQFF. The CDR3, as DNA: TGTGCCAGCAGACCAAGCGGGGATATCGACAATGAGCAGTTCTTC.